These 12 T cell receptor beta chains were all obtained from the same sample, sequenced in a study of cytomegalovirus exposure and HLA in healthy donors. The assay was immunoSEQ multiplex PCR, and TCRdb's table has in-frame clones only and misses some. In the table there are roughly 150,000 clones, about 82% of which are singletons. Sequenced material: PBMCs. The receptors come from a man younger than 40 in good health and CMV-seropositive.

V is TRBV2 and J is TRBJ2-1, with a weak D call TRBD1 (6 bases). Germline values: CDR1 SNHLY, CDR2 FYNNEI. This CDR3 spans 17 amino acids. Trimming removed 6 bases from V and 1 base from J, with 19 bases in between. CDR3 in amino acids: CASRELTGIFSYNEQFF. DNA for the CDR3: TGTGCCAGCAGAGAACTCACAGGGATCTTTTCCTACAATGAGCAGTTCTTC.

The CDR3 protein is CASSLQGSGTEAFF. DNA of the CDR3: TGTGCCAGCAGCCTACAGGGTTCTGGCACTGAAGCTTTCTTT. The chain couples TRBV7-9 to TRBJ1-1; TRBD1 might be the D (6 bases). Germline V lookup: CDR1 SEHNR, CDR2 FQNEAQ (reference sequence). CDR3 length: 14 amino acids. Deletions cut 5 bases from V and 4 bases from J, with 14 bases between.

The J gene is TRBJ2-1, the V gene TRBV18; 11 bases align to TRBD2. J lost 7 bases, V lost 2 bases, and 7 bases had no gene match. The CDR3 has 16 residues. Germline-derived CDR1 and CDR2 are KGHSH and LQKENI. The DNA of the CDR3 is TGTGCCAGCTCACCAACCCTAGCGGGGGGCGGGAATGAGCAGTTCTTC. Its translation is CASSPTLAGGGNEQFF.

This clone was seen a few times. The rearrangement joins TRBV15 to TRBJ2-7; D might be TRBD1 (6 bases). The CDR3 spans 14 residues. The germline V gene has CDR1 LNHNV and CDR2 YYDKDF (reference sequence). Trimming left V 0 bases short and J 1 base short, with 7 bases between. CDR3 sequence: CATSREQGSYEQYF. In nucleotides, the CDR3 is TGTGCCACCAGCAGAGAACAGGGATCCTACGAGCAGTACTTC.

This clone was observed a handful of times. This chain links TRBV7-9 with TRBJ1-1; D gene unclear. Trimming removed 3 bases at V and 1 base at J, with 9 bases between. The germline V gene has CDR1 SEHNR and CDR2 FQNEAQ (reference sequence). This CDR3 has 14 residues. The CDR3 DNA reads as TGTGCCAGCAGCTTCGGGGTGGCGAACACTGAAGCTTTCTTT. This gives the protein CASSFGVANTEAFF.

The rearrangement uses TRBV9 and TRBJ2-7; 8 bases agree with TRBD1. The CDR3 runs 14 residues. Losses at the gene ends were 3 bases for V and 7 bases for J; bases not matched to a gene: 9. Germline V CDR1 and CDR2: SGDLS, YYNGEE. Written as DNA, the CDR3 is TGTGCCAGCAGCGCCACAGGGGGTGGCTGGGAGCAGTACTTC. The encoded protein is CASSATGGGWEQYF. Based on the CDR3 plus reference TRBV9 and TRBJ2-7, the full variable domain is DSGVTQTPKHLITATGQRVTLRCSPRSGDLSVYWYQQSLDQGLQFLIQYYNGEERAKGNILERFSAQQFPDLHSELNLSSLELGDSALYFCASSATGGGWEQYFGPGTRLTVT.

The DNA for the CDR3 is TGTGCCAGCAGTGGGGACAGGCTATATGGCTACACCTTC. Translated, it gives CASSGDRLYGYTF. The chain joins TRBV6-1 to TRBJ1-2, with 8 bases lining up with TRBD1. The CDR3 is 13 residues long. The ends lost 4 bases at V and 5 bases at J; junction bases unmatched: 3. CDR1 is MNHNS and CDR2 is SASEGT in the germline V gene.

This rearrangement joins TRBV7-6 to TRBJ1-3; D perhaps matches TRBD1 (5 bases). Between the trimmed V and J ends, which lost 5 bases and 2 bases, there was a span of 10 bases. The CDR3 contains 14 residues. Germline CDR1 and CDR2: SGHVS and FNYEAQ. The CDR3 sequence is CASSPPGAGNTIYF. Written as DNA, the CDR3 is TGTGCCAGCAGCCCTCCGGGGGCTGGAAACACCATATATTTT.

CDR3: CASSPLRTGGFTGNTIYF. The DNA of the CDR3 is TGTGCCAGCAGCCCCCTACGGACAGGGGGCTTTACTGGAAACACCATATATTTT. The chain uses TRBV14 and TRBJ1-3, with 11 bases aligning to TRBD1. The CDR3 totals 18 residues. The V segment lost 4 bases and the J segment 2 bases; nucleotides outside the gene matches: 10. CDR1 and CDR2 from the germline V gene are SGHDN and FVKESK.

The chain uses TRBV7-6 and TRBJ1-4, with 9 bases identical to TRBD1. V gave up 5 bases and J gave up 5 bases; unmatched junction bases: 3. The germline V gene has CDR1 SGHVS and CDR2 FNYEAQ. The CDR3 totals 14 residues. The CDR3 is CASSKQGANEKLFF. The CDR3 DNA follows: TGTGCCAGCAGCAAACAGGGGGCGAATGAAAAACTGTTTTTT.

The CDR3 bases are TGTGCCAGCTCACCTAGGGGGCACGAGCAGTACTTC. Encoded protein: CASSPRGHEQYF. V and J are TRBV18 and TRBJ2-7; TRBD1 matches 7 bases. J was trimmed by 5 bases and V by 3 bases; bases with no gene match: 1. There are 12 residues in the CDR3. The germline V gene encodes CDR1 KGHSH and CDR2 LQKENI.

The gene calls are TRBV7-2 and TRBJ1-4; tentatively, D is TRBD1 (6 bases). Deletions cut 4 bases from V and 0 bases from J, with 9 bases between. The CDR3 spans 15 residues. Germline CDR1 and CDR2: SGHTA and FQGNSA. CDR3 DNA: TGTGCCAGCAGCTGGAGGACAGCAACTAATGAAAAACTGTTTTTT. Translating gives CASSWRTATNEKLFF.